This record covers a single T cell receptor (beta chain). The record originates from a study of blood T cell repertoires in COVID-19. Study-level information: Collection of acute and convalescent COVID-19 samples took place in the United States, Italy and Spain. PBMCs, B-cell-depleted T cells, or T cells provided the cDNA or gDNA that made up the material.

Trimming took 2 bases from V and 6 from J, leaving 10 bases between them. CDR3 size: 13 residues. CDR1 is LGHDT, CDR2 YNNKEL, per germline (reference sequence). Followed longitudinally, the Seattle patients had been enrolled during active infection. In the source study's methods: Counts of nucleated cells, estimated from reference gene primer amplification, were obtained. Produced via immunoSEQ multiplex PCR; TCRdb's table is partial and in-frame only. V, J and clone size derive from that table, while D and trimming were established from the DNA sequence. The table has 300,000 to 400,000 clones, approximately 91% seen once.

The sample consisted of peripheral blood. This clonotype was obtained from a woman between 65 and 79 years old with COVID-19, enrolled during active disease. The rearrangement uses TRBV3-1 (or the pseudogene TRBV3-2) and TRBJ1-2; a possible D gene is TRBD1 (6 bases). CDR3 region: CASSQQGSHGYTF. The DNA for the CDR3 is TGTGCCAGCAGCCAACAGGGGAGTCATGGCTACACCTTC.